The 21 T cell receptor beta chains below were found in one sample sequenced in a study of molecular identifiers for immune sequencing clone quantification. TCRdb reprocessed the PCR reads via MiXCR and lists one record per CDR3 protein. The sample carries about 36,000 distinct CDR3 sequences, about 18% recorded once. The specimen sequenced was naive CD8+ T cells from blood, with Jurkat cell RNA spiked in. Subset denoted: FACS-sorted CD8+CD4-CCR7+CD45RA+ naive T cells. Receptors were obtained from a human donor in good health. Some libraries in this study had Jurkat cell RNA spiked in.

This clonotype was seen at least ten times. The V and J genes are TRBV25-1 and TRBJ2-1; D gene unclear. Germline CDR1 MGHDK, CDR2 SYGVNS. CDR3 length equals 15 residues. The ends were cut back, 6 bases at V and 10 bases at J, with 22 bases in the middle. CDR3 residues: CASSEVGARLEEQFF. In DNA, the CDR3 is TGTGCCAGCAGCGAAGTCGGAGCCCGCTTGGAAGAGCAGTTCTTC.

As to this clonotype: The CDR3 does not close with the conserved phenylalanine or tryptophan, likely indicating a read error. The DNA is omitted, as the CDR3 cannot be located on it reliably, and the CDR3 follows TCRdb's listing. CDR3 sequence: CASSQDVGIAGVFHS. V usage is TRBV4-3 and J usage is TRBJ2-7; the D segment call TRBD2 is taken from the table without a DNA check. Germline V gene lookup returns CDR1 LGHNA and CDR2 YSLEER. The CDR3 adds up to 15 amino acids, both ends counted.

This clonotype was counted many times. This CDR3 is CASRPGQGAGLGGYTF. The DNA for the CDR3 is TGTGCCAGCAGGCCTGGACAGGGCGCGGGGTTAGGCGGCTACACCTTC. V gene TRBV27 combines with J gene TRBJ1-2, with 8 positions matching TRBD1. CDR1 and CDR2 (germline): MNHEY, SMNVEV (reference sequence). This CDR3 is 16 amino acids long. Unmatched junction bases numbered 17, after V lost 6 bases and J lost 8 bases.

In the case of this clonotype: Since a much larger clone is just one base distant, this may be a read error. The chain recombines TRBV4-1 with TRBJ2-2, with D perhaps assigned TRBD1 or TRBD2 (5 bases each). Trimming removed 4 bases at V and 6 bases at J, with 15 bases between. CDR3 length: 15 residues. Germline V gene lookup returns CDR1 MGHRA and CDR2 YSYEKL. CDR3: CASSRDPLGAGELFF. The CDR3 nucleotides are TGCGCCAGCAGCCGGGATCCCTTGGGGGCCGGGGAGCTGTTTTTT.

This clonotype appeared many times. The chain is built from TRBV19 and TRBJ2-7; D is undetermined. The CDR3 is 14 amino acids. The germline V gene has CDR1 LNHDA and CDR2 SQIVND (reference sequence). V was cut by 3 bases and J by 3 bases, with 12 bases left in between. The CDR3, as DNA: TGTGCCAGTAGTATCGTCTGGGGAAACTACGAGCAGTACTTC. Translating it yields CASSIVWGNYEQYF.

This clonotype was seen at least ten times. The chain carries TRBV29-1 and TRBJ2-7, with D unresolved. The V gene lost 0 bases and the J gene lost 5 bases, with 8 bases spanning the gap. Germline CDR1 reads SQVTM; CDR2 reads ANQGSEA. CDR3 size: 12 residues. The CDR3 here is CSVEDGWDEQYF. The CDR3 bases are TGCAGCGTTGAAGATGGGTGGGACGAGCAGTACTTC.

This clonotype came up many times. This chain uses TRBV6-2 or TRBV6-3 with TRBJ1-1, with no clear D. V was cut by 0 bases and J by 1 base, with 15 bases left in between. Germline lookup yields CDR1 MNHEY and CDR2 SVGEGT. There are 17 residues in the CDR3. CDR3 protein: CASSYSIPSPGNTEAFF. CDR3 in DNA: TGTGCCAGCAGTTACTCGATCCCCTCCCCAGGGAACACTGAAGCTTTCTTT.

This clonotype was seen at least ten times. This sequence joins TRBV4-3 and TRBJ1-1; maybe TRBD1 (5 bases). The CDR3 loop spans 15 amino acids. The ends were cut back, 0 bases at V and 1 base at J, with 9 bases in the middle. CDR1 LGHNA and CDR2 YSLEER come from the germline V gene. CDR3 sequence reads: CASSQDLGQNTEAFF. DNA for the CDR3: TGCGCCAGCAGCCAAGATTTGGGGCAGAACACTGAAGCTTTCTTT.

This clonotype was counted many times. CDR3 protein: CSARVSWDINQPQHF. In DNA, the CDR3 is TGCAGTGCTAGAGTCAGTTGGGACATTAATCAGCCCCAGCATTTT. The V call is TRBV20-1, the J call TRBJ1-5, with D maybe TRBD1 (6 bases). Germline V gives CDR1 DFQATT, CDR2 SNEGSKA (reference sequence). The ends were cut back, 1 base at V and 4 bases at J, with 14 bases in the middle. This CDR3 has 15 amino acids.

This clonotype appeared many times. This chain uses TRBV12-3 or TRBV12-4 with TRBJ1-2; 7 nucleotides align to TRBD1. This CDR3 region has 16 residues. V shed 5 bases and J 2 bases; nucleotides not matched to a gene: 11. CDR3 in amino acids: CASSPMAGTANYGYTF. Here the CDR3 DNA reads TGTGCCAGCAGTCCCATGGCCGGGACAGCGAACTATGGCTACACCTTC.

This clonotype has at least ten counts. CDR3 coding DNA: TGCAGTGCTAGGTCGGAGGGGGAGCCACAAGAGACCCAGTACTTC. It is translated as CSARSEGEPQETQYF. J is TRBJ2-5 and V is TRBV20-1; D may match TRBD1 or TRBD2 (6 bases each). Germline V gene sequence: CDR1 DFQATT, CDR2 SNEGSKA (reference sequence). The CDR3 spans 15 residues. Trimming stripped 3 bases from V and 2 bases from J, with 16 bases between.

This clonotype has a count of ten or more. The rearrangement links TRBV13 to TRBJ2-5; D unclear. V lost 0 bases and J lost 5, with 7 bases in between. There are 13 residues in the CDR3. The germline gives CDR1 PRHDT, CDR2 FYEKMQ (reference sequence). CDR3 sequence reads: CASSLGRRETQYF. The CDR3 region has the DNA TGTGCCAGCAGCTTAGGCAGGCGGGAGACCCAGTACTTC.

This clonotype has a single count. At one boundary the junction diverges from the germline segment, which might be a read error. This chain links TRBV5-8 with TRBJ2-5; weak D call: TRBD2 (6 bases). The CDR3 covers 16 residues. Per the germline V gene, CDR1 is SGHTS and CDR2 is YDEGEE. CDR3 sequence (DNA): TGTGCCAGCAGCTTGGACGGGACTGGGTACCAAGAGGCCCAGTACTTC. Residues: CASSLDGTGYQEAQYF.

Relative to its sample, this clonotype is medium-sized. The chain joins TRBV29-1 to TRBJ2-4, with D hard to call. Germline CDR1 is SQVTM and CDR2 is ANQGSEA. The CDR3 sequence is 10 residues long. With 1 base removed from V and 15 bases from J, the gap between germline ends came to 10 bases. CDR3 sequence (DNA): TGCAGCGTTGAAGTCCACGATTGGTACTTC. Its translation is CSVEVHDWYF. The complete variable domain, with remaining parts taken from reference TRBV29-1 and TRBJ2-4, reads SAVISQKPSRDICQRGTSLTIQCQVDSQVTMMFWYRQQPGQSLTLIATANQGSEATYESGFVIDKFPISRPNLTFSTLTVSNMSPEDSSIYLCSVEVHDWYFGAGTRLSVL.

This clonotype was observed at least ten times. CDR3 loop: CATSLWASSYNEQFF. DNA for the CDR3: TGTGCCACCTCCCTTTGGGCGAGCTCCTACAATGAGCAGTTCTTC. The V and J genes are TRBV5-4 and TRBJ2-1, with D unresolved. This CDR3 spans 15 amino acids. Germline CDR1 is SGHNT and CDR2 is YYREEE (reference sequence). The V end lost 9 bases, the J end lost 0 bases, and 16 bases lay between the germline ends. Full variable domain (outside the CDR3, taken from reference TRBV5-4 and TRBJ2-1): ETGVTQSPTHLIKTRGQQVTLRCSSQSGHNTVSWYQQALGQGPQFIFQYYREEENGRGNFPPRFSGLQFPNYSSELNVNALELDDSALYLCATSLWASSYNEQFFGPGTRLTVL.

Comment on this clonotype: The CDR3 does not end in the conserved phenylalanine or tryptophan, so this is likely a read error. The chain couples TRBV12-3 or TRBV12-4 to TRBJ2-1, with D tentatively TRBD1 (5 bases). The CDR3 totals 13 residues. Trimming removed 7 bases at V and 6 bases at J, with 13 bases between. For the CDR3, the DNA is TGTGCCAGCACCTCAGGGCCCCCCAATGAGCAGTTCCTC. As protein: CASTSGPPNEQFL.

This clonotype has more than one count but fewer than ten. The V and J genes are TRBV4-3 and TRBJ2-1, with a tentative D call TRBD2 (6 bases). The CDR3 extends over 16 amino acids. Germline CDR1 LGHNA, CDR2 YSLEER. The V gene lost 0 bases and the J gene lost 2 bases, with 11 bases spanning the gap. As DNA, the CDR3 is TGCGCCAGCAGCCAAGACACAGCGGGTACCTACAATGAGCAGTTCTTC. Translated, it gives CASSQDTAGTYNEQFF.

Of note for this clonotype: A much larger clone is a single base away; this may be a read error. The genes are TRBV27 and TRBJ2-7; 8 bases align to TRBD1. Losses at the gene ends were 5 bases for V and 6 bases for J; bases not matched to a gene: 6. This CDR3 spans 13 amino acids. CDR1 is MNHEY, CDR2 SMNVEV, per germline (reference sequence). For the CDR3, the DNA is TGTGCCAGCAGTCCCACACAGGGGGTCGAGCAGTACTTC. It is translated as CASSPTQGVEQYF.

Comments on this clonotype: A read error may explain this, as a much larger clone is one base away. The chain combines TRBV19 with TRBJ1-1, with D possibly being TRBD1 (6 bases). V was trimmed by 7 bases and J by 4 bases, leaving 25 bases between them. CDR1 is LNHDA and CDR2 is SQIVND in the germline V gene (reference sequence). The CDR3 sequence is 17 residues long. DNA for the CDR3: TGTGCCAGTACCGTCGTCGGGGCAGGGGCGGTGACCACTGAAGCTTTCTTT. Amino acids: CASTVVGAGAVTTEAFF.

This clonotype was picked up many times. V gene TRBV29-1 combines with J gene TRBJ1-1, with TRBD1 as a possible D gene (6 bases). V was shortened by 4 bases and J by 8 bases, with 14 bases between the two germline ends. The CDR3 runs 12 residues. Germline V gene sequence: CDR1 SQVTM, CDR2 ANQGSEA. The CDR3 DNA is TGCAGCGTTGCCGTTGGGGGGCCCGAAGCTTTCTTT. This sequence encodes CSVAVGGPEAFF.

The sample holds many counts of this clonotype. V usage is TRBV27 and J usage is TRBJ1-3, with TRBD1 matching over 7 bases. Germline V lookup: CDR1 MNHEY, CDR2 SMNVEV (reference sequence). This CDR3 is built from 19 residues. V shed 7 bases, J shed 5 bases, and the junction held 23 bases outside the gene matches. The CDR3 is CASIPPLGKRRGSRNTIYF. CDR3 nucleotides: TGTGCCAGCATTCCTCCTTTGGGCAAACGCAGGGGGAGTCGAAACACCATATATTTT.